The 30 T cell receptor beta chains below come from one sample, sequenced in a study of response to subunit inactivated influenza vaccine. TCRdb re-called the RT-PCR reads with MiXCR, one entry per CDR3 protein. The sample lists 750,000 to 850,000 distinct CDR3 sequences; less than 20% were seen once. The input for sequencing was PBMCs from blood, taken 4 to 6 days after vaccination. These receptors all come from a man aged 50-60 years who received an inactivated influenza vaccine.

This clonotype has a handful of counts. The rearrangement joins TRBV4-3 to TRBJ2-3, with unresolved D. Trimming pared 4 bases from V and 4 bases from J, leaving 18 bases between. Germline V gene data show CDR1 as LGHNA and CDR2 as YSLEER. This CDR3 contains 16 residues. The CDR3 region has the DNA TGCGCCAGCAGCCCCGAGTATCGGGTTTTCGCAGATACGCAGTATTTT. Its translation is CASSPEYRVFADTQYF.

This clonotype appeared a few times. The J gene is TRBJ2-3, the V gene TRBV7-9; D gene ambiguous. The V and J ends lost 6 bases and 0 bases respectively, with 7 bases between them. Germline CDR1 and CDR2: SEHNR and FQNEAQ (reference sequence). The CDR3 spans 13 residues. The CDR3 DNA is TGTGCCAGCAGAGTCGATAGCACAGATACGCAGTATTTT. The encoded protein is CASRVDSTDTQYF. Variable domain in full (rest from reference TRBV7-9 and TRBJ2-3): DTGVSQNPRHKITKRGQNVTFRCDPISEHNRLYWYRQTLGQGPEFLTYFQNEAQLEKSRLLSDRFSAERPKGSFSTLEIQRTEQGDSAMYLCASRVDSTDTQYFGPGTRLTVL.

The chain combines TRBV5-1 with TRBJ2-3, with TRBD1 identical over 10 bases. This CDR3 is built from 16 residues. V lost 0 bases to trimming and J lost 4 bases; unmatched junction nucleotides: 5. Germline V gives CDR1 SGHRS, CDR2 YFSETQ. The CDR3 DNA sequence: TGCGCCAGCAGCTTGGGACAGGGGGCTATCGCAGATACGCAGTATTTT. Protein product: CASSLGQGAIADTQYF.

This clonotype was seen only a few times. The chain uses TRBV6-1 and TRBJ1-2; 9 nucleotides align to TRBD1. V lost 5 bases to trimming and J lost 5 bases; unmatched junction nucleotides: 12. This CDR3 contains 16 residues. Per germline, CDR1 MNHNS and CDR2 SASEGT. The CDR3 bases are TGTGCCAGCAGTAAAGGACCCGGGACAGGGCTGTATGGCTACACCTTC. Translating gives CASSKGPGTGLYGYTF.

V usage is TRBV11-1 and J usage is TRBJ2-1; TRBD2 matches at 9 bases. CDR3 length equals 21 residues. V lost 1 base to trimming and J lost 0 bases; unmatched junction nucleotides: 16. The germline gives CDR1 SGHAT, CDR2 FQDESV (reference sequence). CDR3 bases: TGTGCCAGCAGCTTAGGGATTGGGCTAGCGGGGCAGAAAAGCTCCTACAATGAGCAGTTCTTC. Its protein product is CASSLGIGLAGQKSSYNEQFF.

This clonotype has more than one count but fewer than ten. V usage is TRBV18 and J usage is TRBJ2-7; TRBD1 is a possible D gene (7 bases). The V gene lost 5 bases and the J gene lost 2 bases, with 19 bases spanning the gap. Germline assignment: CDR1 KGHSH and CDR2 LQKENI. There are 16 residues in the CDR3. The CDR3 sequence: CASSKGAGTDTYEQYF. In nucleotides, the CDR3 is TGTGCCAGCTCAAAGGGGGCTGGGACTGATACCTACGAGCAGTACTTC.

The chain is built from TRBV20-1 and TRBJ1-1; 12 bases map to TRBD1. Germline lookup yields CDR1 DFQATT and CDR2 SNEGSKA (reference sequence). The J segment lost 4 bases and the V segment lost 3 bases, leaving 12 bases of the junction unmatched. The CDR3 sequence is 17 residues long. CDR3 residues: CSARATGTGGFSTEAFF. The CDR3 bases are TGCAGTGCTAGGGCTACCGGGACAGGGGGCTTTAGCACTGAAGCTTTCTTT.

This clonotype was counted between two and nine times. This chain uses TRBV5-4 with TRBJ2-1, with TRBD2 matching over 7 bases. Germline trimming cut 0 bases from V and 2 bases from J; bases unmatched to any gene: 14. The CDR3 has 19 amino acids. The germline V gene has CDR1 SGHNT and CDR2 YYREEE (reference sequence). The CDR3 protein is CASSLAGTTGIVTYNEQFF. The CDR3 bases are TGTGCCAGCAGCTTGGCCGGGACTACCGGAATAGTAACCTACAATGAGCAGTTCTTC.

This clonotype was seen a handful of times. This chain joins TRBV7-9 and TRBJ2-3; 8 nucleotides align to TRBD2. The CDR3 has 15 residues. Losses at the gene ends were 10 bases for V and 5 bases for J; bases not matched to a gene: 14. CDR1 is SEHNR and CDR2 is FQNEAQ in the germline V gene (reference sequence). CDR3 loop: CAIPTWTSTRDTQYF. The CDR3 DNA is TGTGCCATCCCCACTTGGACTAGCACCAGAGATACGCAGTATTTT.

This clonotype came up a few times. The chain recombines TRBV11-2 with TRBJ2-7, with D unresolved. Trimming pared 0 bases from V and 5 bases from J, leaving 5 bases between. This CDR3 spans 12 amino acids. In germline, CDR1 is SGHAT, CDR2 FQNNGV. The CDR3 reads CASSLEMDEQYF. The CDR3 DNA reads TGTGCCAGCAGCTTAGAAATGGACGAGCAGTACTTC.

This clonotype has only a few counts. The chain combines TRBV6-5 with TRBJ2-1; 9 bases are shared with TRBD1. Looked up from germline, CDR1 is MNHEY and CDR2 is SVGAGI. Trimming took 4 bases from V and 2 from J; bases not matched to a gene: 9. This CDR3 spans 17 amino acids. CDR3 sequence (DNA): TGTGCCAGCAGTTCCTCCGGGACAGGGCGGCCCTACAATGAGCAGTTCTTC. Protein: CASSSSGTGRPYNEQFF.

This clonotype has just a few counts. The chain combines TRBV4-1 with TRBJ2-1; no definite D call. Trimming took 1 base from V and 4 from J, leaving 11 bases between them. CDR1 is MGHRA and CDR2 is YSYEKL in the germline V gene. CDR3 length: 15 residues. The CDR3 nucleotides are TGCGCCAGCAGCCAAGGGACGTCCCGATACAATGAGCAGTTCTTC. Protein: CASSQGTSRYNEQFF.

V gene TRBV12-3 or TRBV12-4 combines with J gene TRBJ1-5; 7 bases align to TRBD1. The CDR3 sequence is 17 residues long. Trimming at V came to 1 base and at J to 0 bases, leaving 6 bases not matched to a gene. In nucleotides, the CDR3 is TGTGCCAGCAGTTTAGGGGCAGGGGGTTATAGCAATCAGCCCCAGCATTTT. Protein product: CASSLGAGGYSNQPQHF.

This clonotype was seen only a few times. The CDR3, as DNA: TGTGCCAGCAGTTTAGGGACAGGGGGACAATACGAGCAGTACTTC. It translates to CASSLGTGGQYEQYF. V usage is TRBV27 and J usage is TRBJ2-7; 11 nucleotides agree with TRBD1. The CDR3 has 15 amino acids. CDR1 and CDR2 (germline): MNHEY, SMNVEV (reference sequence). Losses at the gene ends were 2 bases for V and 4 bases for J; bases not matched to a gene: 4.

The V and J genes are TRBV7-8 and TRBJ1-3, with TRBD1 identical over 7 bases. The CDR3 runs to 16 residues. V dropped 4 bases and J dropped 0; count of bases not matched to a gene: 6. The germline V gene has CDR1 SGHVS and CDR2 FQNEAQ. The CDR3 DNA reads TGTGCCAGCAGCTCAAAGGACAGGTTCTCTGGAAACACCATATATTTT. The encoded protein is CASSSKDRFSGNTIYF.

The J gene is TRBJ2-2, the V gene TRBV6-4; D not certain. This CDR3 is built from 18 residues. V lost 7 bases to trimming and J lost 2 bases, with 23 bases between them. CDR1 MRHNA and CDR2 SNTAGT come from the germline V gene. The CDR3 loop is CASNGIGKINPNTGELFF. In DNA, the CDR3 is TGTGCCAGCAACGGAATAGGCAAAATAAACCCAAACACCGGGGAGCTGTTTTTT.

CDR3 in DNA: TGCAGCGTGGATGACAGGGGGCGGCAAGAGACCCAGTACTTC. Encoded protein: CSVDDRGRQETQYF. The rearrangement links TRBV29-1 to TRBJ2-5; 10 bases align to TRBD1. From germline, CDR1 is SQVTM and CDR2 ANQGSEA. The CDR3 length is 14 residues. Losses at the gene ends were 6 bases for V and 2 bases for J; bases not matched to a gene: 6.

This clonotype was counted ten times or more. At one end the junction does not follow the germline gene, possibly because of a read error. The rearrangement joins TRBV5-1 to TRBJ2-7, with D possibly being TRBD1 or TRBD2 (5 bases each). The CDR3 covers 13 residues. Looked up from germline, CDR1 is SGHRS and CDR2 is YFSETQ. In DNA form, the CDR3 reads TGTGCCAGCAGCTGGGACCGAGCCTACGAGCAGTACTTC. Its protein product is CASSWDRAYEQYF.

V gene TRBV20-1 combines with J gene TRBJ1-5; D gene ambiguous. The CDR3 is 14 residues long. V was cut by 3 bases and J by 1 base, with 10 bases left in between. CDR1 is DFQATT, CDR2 SNEGSKA, per germline (reference sequence). CDR3 protein: CSASWPNSNQPQHF. Here the CDR3 DNA reads TGCAGTGCTAGTTGGCCGAACAGCAATCAGCCCCAGCATTTT.

In its sample, this clonotype was seen a few times. This rearrangement joins TRBV9 to TRBJ2-1; D gene ambiguous. The CDR3 spans 13 residues. The germline V gene has CDR1 SGDLS and CDR2 YYNGEE. With 0 bases removed from V and 8 bases from J, the gap between germline ends came to 9 bases. The chain's CDR3 is CASSVGVGHEQFF. For the CDR3, the DNA is TGTGCCAGCAGCGTAGGTGTCGGCCATGAGCAGTTCTTC.

This clonotype was seen more than once but under ten times. The chain couples TRBV12-3 or TRBV12-4 to TRBJ2-5; TRBD2 might be the D (6 bases). V gave up 4 bases and J gave up 0 bases, with 15 bases separating them. The CDR3 loop spans 16 amino acids. CDR3 sequence: CASSSEGGEYQETQYF. CDR3 nucleotide sequence: TGTGCCAGCAGTTCCGAGGGCGGGGAGTACCAAGAGACCCAGTACTTC.

A few counts support this clonotype. The chain employs TRBV25-1 and TRBJ2-7; 8 nucleotides agree with TRBD2. The V and J ends lost 4 bases and 2 bases, in that order; junction bases with no gene match: 4. CDR1 and CDR2 (germline): MGHDK, SYGVNS. The CDR3 sequence is 14 residues long. The CDR3 region is CASSAVAGPYEQYF. CDR3 in DNA: TGTGCCAGCAGTGCGGTAGCGGGACCCTACGAGCAGTACTTC.

This CDR3 is CSYRDSRYEQYF. CDR3 nucleotide sequence: TGCAGCTACCGGGACAGTAGGTACGAGCAGTACTTC. The V call is TRBV29-1, the J call TRBJ2-7, with TRBD1 matching 7 bases. Germline V CDR1 and CDR2: SQVTM, ANQGSEA. CDR3 length equals 12 residues. After removal of 8 bases from V and 4 bases from J, the junction contained 8 bases not matched to a gene.

In its sample, this clonotype was seen a few times. The chain combines TRBV20-1 with TRBJ1-3; 7 nucleotides line up with TRBD1. CDR1 is DFQATT and CDR2 is SNEGSKA in the germline V gene (reference sequence). After removal of 3 bases from V and 4 bases from J, the junction contained 9 bases not matched to a gene. CDR3 length: 15 residues. The chain's CDR3 is CSARDMRGLGNTIYF. DNA for the CDR3: TGCAGTGCTAGGGATATGAGGGGGCTGGGAAACACCATATATTTT.

Only a few counts were recorded for this clonotype. The chain uses TRBV29-1 and TRBJ2-3, with 9 bases fitting TRBD1. This CDR3 contains 11 residues. The germline V gene has CDR1 SQVTM and CDR2 ANQGSEA. The V and J ends lost 5 bases and 9 bases, in that order; junction bases with no gene match: 3. CDR3 nucleotides: TGCAGCGTTCTGGGACAGGGAACGCAGTATTTT. Translating it yields CSVLGQGTQYF.

The chain combines TRBV12-3 or TRBV12-4 with TRBJ1-2; D is undetermined. The CDR3 loop spans 17 amino acids. V was shortened by 5 bases and J by 0 bases, with 19 bases between the two germline ends. CDR3 DNA sequence: TGTGCCAGCAGTCCCCTAGTTCGCGCCTACACTAACTATGGCTACACCTTC. Its translation: CASSPLVRAYTNYGYTF.

The chain is built from TRBV11-2 and TRBJ1-5; D is perhaps TRBD1 (6 bases). Germline V lookup: CDR1 SGHAT, CDR2 FQNNGV. This CDR3 contains 18 residues. The V gene lost 5 bases and the J gene lost 3 bases, with 23 bases spanning the gap. CDR3 sequence (DNA): TGTGCCAGCAGCCCAGGGGTCAGGCCCCCGCGAAACAATCAGCCCCAGCATTTT. Translation: CASSPGVRPPRNNQPQHF.

This clonotype showed up just a few times. The chain recombines TRBV7-2 with TRBJ2-7; D unresolved. Germline CDR1 and CDR2: SGHTA and FQGNSA. V shed 4 bases and J shed 6 bases, with 10 bases lying between them. The length of the CDR3 is 12 residues. The DNA of the CDR3 is TGTGCCAGCAGCTCCGGTTGGGGCGAGCAGTACTTC. It translates to CASSSGWGEQYF.

This clonotype occurred a few times. The V and J genes are TRBV5-1 and TRBJ1-5; D gene unclear. There are 14 residues in the CDR3. V was pared by 1 base and J by 7 bases, with 12 bases between. Germline-derived CDR1 and CDR2 are SGHRS and YFSETQ. In nucleotides, the CDR3 is TGCGCCAGCAGCTTGTTCTCGGGGTACCAGCCCCAGCATTTT. Amino acids: CASSLFSGYQPQHF.

This clonotype has a handful of counts. The chain joins TRBV6-1 to TRBJ2-1; 9 bases agree with TRBD2. The V and J ends lost 6 bases and 0 bases, in that order; junction bases with no gene match: 12. The CDR3 extends over 18 amino acids. Germline V lookup: CDR1 MNHNS, CDR2 SASEGT. The CDR3 DNA follows: TGTGCCAGCAGAGCTATCCTTAGCGGGGGTTACTCCTACAATGAGCAGTTCTTC. This gives the protein CASRAILSGGYSYNEQFF.